What follows is one T cell receptor (beta chain) and its context. In the authors' methods: It was from reference gene primer amplification that nucleated cell counts were estimated. Profiled with immunoSEQ multiplex PCR; TCRdb holds only in-frame clones, not every one. The DNA gave D and trimming, while V, J and clone size come from that table. The sample gives approximately 260,000 clones, 75% to 90% of which show up once; less than 2.5% is in the top ten. This specimen comes from a study of blood T cell repertoires in COVID-19. About the research overall: Whether acute or convalescent, the COVID-19 samples came from the United States, Italy and Spain. T cells, B-cell-depleted T cells, or PBMCs supplied cDNA or gDNA.

Sequencing was performed on peripheral blood. This receptor was identified in a man aged 50-60 years with acute or convalescent COVID-19.

Here the CDR3 DNA reads TGTGCCAGCAGTGTAACGGAGGTCGAGCAGTTCTTC. Residues: CASSVTEVEQFF. The chain recombines TRBV9 with TRBJ2-1, with a possible D match to TRBD2 (5 bases). CDR3 length equals 12 residues. Germline lookup yields CDR1 SGDLS and CDR2 YYNGEE. The V end lost 5 bases, the J end lost 10 bases, and 13 bases lay between the germline ends.